The clone carrying this T cell receptor beta chain turned up a few times. Its antigen is currently unknown. The data were obtained in a study of metastatic and nonmetastatic thyroid tumors. Study as a whole: Blood and tumor or nodule tissue repertoires from malignant and benign thyroid patients were compared.

Notes on the study in general: Relative to benign nodules, malignant thyroid tumors were reportedly characterized by significantly elevated TCR beta diversity in blood and tumor.

TCRdb ran MiXCR on the PCR reads. Among about 33,000 clones listed, more than 10% were seen once. CDR3 size: 16 residues. V shed 4 bases and J 2 bases; nucleotides not matched to a gene: 3. The germline gives CDR1 MNHEY, CDR2 SVGEGT. No patient received treatment before thyroid surgery. This TCR was recovered from a female donor with papillary thyroid cancer or a benign thyroid nodule (not recorded which). Some clones in this sample may be carry-over from other donors' samples. This chain links TRBV6-2 or TRBV6-3 with TRBJ2-2; 11 nucleotides line up with TRBD2. Material for sequencing was blood. This CDR3 reads CASSLTSGRNTGELFF. The CDR3 DNA reads TGTGCCAGCAGTTTAACTAGCGGGAGAAACACCGGGGAGCTGTTTTTT.